Reported below is one T cell receptor (beta chain). This entry belongs to a study of shared clonotypes between healthy human individuals. The wider study: Per donor, three plates held CD4 naive cells, three held CD4 memory, two held CD8 naive and one held CD8 memory.

Method: immunoSEQ multiplex PCR; TCRdb's copy keeps in-frame clones and lacks some. This sample has about 1.1 million clones, with more than 75% found just once. From germline, CDR1 is MGHDK and CDR2 SYGVNS. The V segment lost 3 bases and the J segment 5 bases; nucleotides outside the gene matches: 5. The CDR3 extends over 15 amino acids. V usage is TRBV25-1 and J usage is TRBJ2-7; 12 nucleotides agree with TRBD1. The source of this sequence is a young man in good health. Some clones in this sample may be carry-over from other donors' samples. Material for sequencing was memory CD4+ T cells from PBMCs. Subset meaning: CD45RA-negative fraction. This CDR3 reads CASSESGTGGHEQYF. The DNA of the CDR3 is TGTGCCAGCAGTGAGTCTGGGACAGGGGGCCACGAGCAGTACTTC.